The 27 T cell receptor beta chains below were found in one sample sequenced in a study of T cells in women clearing cervical HPV infection. The assay was immunoSEQ multiplex PCR, and TCRdb's table has in-frame clones only and misses some. This table lists roughly 29,000 clones. Sample: blood buffy coat. Source of these receptors: a woman aged 18-69 years with a cervical HPV16 infection that either progressed to CIN3+ or cleared (not recorded which).

On this clone itself: Coverage ceases 3 residues before the CDR3 finishes, and the germline J gene fills in the end. The V and J genes are TRBV5-5 and TRBJ1-1, with 8 nucleotides matching TRBD1. Germline assignment: CDR1 SGHKS and CDR2 YYEKEE (reference sequence). This CDR3 is 12 amino acids long. The sequenced part of the CDR3 DNA is TGTGCCAGCAGCTTGGGGACAGGGGAA. This codes for CASSLGTGE. The complete CDR3 reads CASSLGTGEAFF.

The sequenced part of the CDR3 DNA is TGCGCCAGCAGCCACGACAGGGGGCTCAATCAGCCC. Encoded protein: CASSHDRGLNQP. The whole CDR3 sequence is CASSHDRGLNQPQHF. The rearrangement links TRBV4-1 to TRBJ1-5, with 10 bases aligning to TRBD1. Read sequence stops 3 residues before the CDR3 end, and the germline J gene provides the missing end. J gave up 3 bases and V 3 bases, and 2 bases lay outside the gene matches. Per the germline V gene, CDR1 is MGHRA and CDR2 is YSYEKL. This CDR3 contains 15 residues.

Worth noting for this clone: Read sequence stops 3 residues before the CDR3 end, and the germline J gene provides the missing end. This chain links TRBV6-1 with TRBJ2-5; D is unresolved. This CDR3 contains 12 residues. CDR1 and CDR2 from the germline V gene are MNHNS and SASEGT. Trimming removed 1 base from V and 5 bases from J, with 5 bases in between. CDR3 sequence reads: CASSEVLETQYF. The DNA read from the CDR3 is TGTGCCAGCAGTGAAGTCCTGGAGACC.

Concerning this clone itself: The read ends 3 residues shy of where the CDR3 ends; the end is completed using the germline J gene. V gene TRBV7-9 combines with J gene TRBJ1-5, with 7 bases identical to TRBD1. Trimming removed 3 bases from V and 5 bases from J; junction bases left unmatched: 1. The germline gives CDR1 SEHNR, CDR2 FQNEAQ (reference sequence). This CDR3 is built from 13 residues. This chain's CDR3 is CASSFTGDQPQHF. The covered CDR3 bases are TGTGCCAGCAGCTTTACAGGGGATCAGCCC.

Turning to this clone: The read falls 3 residues short of the CDR3 end, and the missing part is taken from the germline J gene. The chain recombines TRBV2 with TRBJ2-7; D may be TRBD1 (6 bases). In germline, CDR1 is SNHLY, CDR2 FYNNEI. Trimming took off 1 base at V and 6 bases at J, with 19 bases between the two ends. The CDR3 is made up of 16 amino acids. CDR3 in amino acids: CASSEGVGQRYGEQYF. CDR3 DNA (partial): TGTGCCAGCAGTGAAGGGGTAGGACAGCGGTATGGCGAG. Looking up the rest from reference TRBV2 and TRBJ2-7 gives the full variable domain: EPEVTQTPSHQVTQMGQEVILRCVPISNHLYFYWYRQILGQKVEFLVSFYNNEISEKSEIFDDQFSVERPDGSNFTLKIRSTKLEDSAMYFCASSEGVGQRYGEQYFGPGTRLTVT.

With respect to this clone: The CDR3 end lies 3 residues beyond the end of the read and is filled in from the germline J gene. The chain recombines TRBV5-1 with TRBJ1-1; weak D call: TRBD1 (6 bases). Germline CDR1 and CDR2: SGHRS and YFSETQ. The CDR3 covers 13 residues. Trimming cost V 4 bases and J 2 bases, with 9 bases left between them. CDR3: CASSEQGNTEAFF. Partial CDR3 DNA: TGCGCCAGCAGCGAACAGGGCAACACTGAA.

About this clone itself: From the germline J gene comes the end of the CDR3, since the read stops 3 residues before it. Different DNA sequences within this sample yield the same CDR3. The chain carries TRBV30 and TRBJ1-1; tentative D call: TRBD1 (6 bases). The length of the CDR3 is 12 residues. CDR1 and CDR2 (germline): GTSNPN, SVGIG (reference sequence). Trimming removed 3 bases from V and 2 bases from J, with 7 bases in between. The CDR3 DNA, read in part, is TGTGCCTGGAGGACAGGCAACACTGAA. Translation: CAWRTGNTE. The entire CDR3 protein reads CAWRTGNTEAFF.

Of note for this clone: Read sequence stops 3 residues before the CDR3 end, and the germline J gene provides the missing end. This chain uses TRBV7-2 with TRBJ2-7; TRBD1 is a possible D gene (6 bases). V lost 2 bases and J lost 6, with 14 bases in between. Germline-derived CDR1 and CDR2 are SGHTA and FQGNSA. The length of the CDR3 is 14 residues. The CDR3 bases that were read are TGTGCCAGCAGCTTACAGGGGATTGACGGCGAG. Its protein product is CASSLQGIDGE. The full CDR3 protein is CASSLQGIDGEQYF.

With regard to this clone: The missing CDR3 end, 3 residues past where the read stops, is filled in from the germline J gene. This rearrangement joins TRBV19 to TRBJ2-6; 10 nucleotides align to TRBD1. Germline trimming cut 6 bases from V and 0 bases from J; bases unmatched to any gene: 5. Germline V gene sequence: CDR1 LNHDA, CDR2 SQIVND (reference sequence). This CDR3 spans 17 amino acids. This CDR3 reads CASSPGTGASGANVLTF. The sequenced CDR3 bases are TGTGCCAGTAGCCCCGGGACAGGGGCCTCTGGGGCCAACGTC.

A remark on this clone: The CDR3 is cut off 3 residues early in the read; its end comes from the germline J gene. This sequence joins TRBV30 and TRBJ1-6, with D possibly TRBD1 on 6 matching bases. The CDR3 consists of 15 residues. Germline V lookup: CDR1 GTSNPN, CDR2 SVGIG (reference sequence). V lost 0 bases and J 7 bases, leaving 13 bases between the germline ends. Partial CDR3 DNA: TGTGCCTGGAGTGTACAGGGAACGGTGAATTCACCC. Translating it yields CAWSVQGTVNSP. In full, the CDR3 reads CAWSVQGTVNSPLHF.

Comments on this clone: The read halts 3 residues ahead of the CDR3 end, with the missing end drawn from the germline J gene. The chain recombines TRBV15 with TRBJ2-1, with TRBD2 matching over 7 bases. The CDR3 totals 16 residues. V lost 0 bases, J lost 9 bases, and 11 bases stayed unmatched. Germline V gene sequence: CDR1 LNHNV, CDR2 YYDKDF (reference sequence). The CDR3 loop is CATSRDLRVAGGEQFF. The DNA read from the CDR3 is TGTGCCACCAGCAGAGACCTCCGGGTAGCGGGCGGTGAG. Full variable domain (remainder filled in from reference TRBV15 and TRBJ2-1): DAMVIQNPRYQVTQFGKPVTLSCSQTLNHNVMYWYQQKSSQAPKLLFHYYDKDFNNEADTPDNFQSRRPNTSFCFLDIRSPGLGDTAMYLCATSRDLRVAGGEQFFGPGTRLTVL.

About this clone itself: The read terminates 3 residues before the CDR3 end, so the remaining end is supplied by the germline J gene. The chain employs TRBV29-1 and TRBJ2-1; 7 bases agree with TRBD1. V gave up 6 bases and J gave up 5 bases; unmatched junction bases: 10. CDR3 length: 14 amino acids. The germline CDR1 and CDR2 sequences are SQVTM and ANQGSEA. The CDR3 loop reads CSVHRDSNNNEQFF. The sequenced part of the CDR3 DNA is TGCAGCGTCCACCGGGACAGCAACAACAATGAG.

To note about this clone: The read ends 3 residues shy of where the CDR3 ends; the end is completed using the germline J gene. The chain carries TRBV29-1 and TRBJ1-1, with D unresolved. The CDR3 loop spans 13 amino acids. Germline assignment: CDR1 SQVTM and CDR2 ANQGSEA. V dropped 6 bases and J dropped 0 bases, with 11 bases sitting between them. The part of the CDR3 DNA that was read is TGCAGCGTCGGTCCCAAGATGAACACTGAA. Translated: CSVGPKMNTE. The complete CDR3 reads CSVGPKMNTEAFF. The full variable domain, in which reference TRBV29-1 and TRBJ1-1 provide the parts outside the CDR3, is SAVISQKPSRDICQRGTSLTIQCQVDSQVTMMFWYRQQPGQSLTLIATANQGSEATYESGFVIDKFPISRPNLTFSTLTVSNMSPEDSSIYLCSVGPKMNTEAFFGQGTRLTVV.

Remarks on this clone: The read finishes 3 residues shy of the CDR3 end, and the germline J gene is used to complete it. The rearrangement uses TRBV5-5 and TRBJ1-2; perhaps TRBD1 as D (6 bases). Between the trimmed V and J ends, which lost 0 bases and 5 bases, there was a span of 8 bases. The CDR3 loop spans 13 amino acids. Germline V lookup: CDR1 SGHKS, CDR2 YYEKEE (reference sequence). The CDR3 here is CASSLAQGYGYTF. CDR3 DNA (partial): TGTGCCAGCAGCTTGGCCCAGGGGTATGGC.

About this clone itself: Sequencing ends 3 residues short of the CDR3 end; the germline J gene provides the rest. The V call is TRBV30, the J call TRBJ1-2, with D possibly matching TRBD1 (6 bases). Germline-derived CDR1 and CDR2 are GTSNPN and SVGIG (reference sequence). The CDR3 covers 15 residues. V was trimmed by 4 bases and J by 0 bases, leaving 15 bases between them. The CDR3 here is CAWTRQVGPNYGYTF. CDR3 bases read: TGTGCCTGGACCAGACAGGTCGGCCCTAACTATGGC.

A word on this clone: The missing CDR3 end, 3 residues past where the read stops, is filled in from the germline J gene. The genes are TRBV19 and TRBJ2-5; 9 nucleotides agree with TRBD1. Germline V CDR1 and CDR2: LNHDA, SQIVND (reference sequence). Trimming took 4 bases from V and 5 from J; bases not matched to a gene: 8. The CDR3 extends over 15 amino acids. The covered CDR3 bases are TGTGCCAGTAGTAGCACAGGGGGCAGCTGGGAGACC. It translates to CASSSTGGSWET. The CDR3, in full, reads CASSSTGGSWETQYF.

On this clone itself: The CDR3 extends 3 residues past the end of the read, so its final part is completed from the germline J gene. The V gene is TRBV20-1, the J gene TRBJ2-3, with D maybe TRBD1 (6 bases). Germline loops: CDR1 DFQATT, CDR2 SNEGSKA (reference sequence). The CDR3 consists of 15 residues. V lost 4 bases and J lost 5, with 19 bases in between. The sequenced CDR3 bases are TGCAGTGCTATACAGGCGTCCTTAGGGGGAGATACG. It is translated as CSAIQASLGGDT. The entire CDR3 sequence reads CSAIQASLGGDTQYF.

As concerns this clone: The observed sequence ends 3 residues before the CDR3 terminus, with the missing tail filled in from the germline J gene. The chain combines TRBV5-4 with TRBJ1-4; 8 bases map to TRBD1. Germline CDR1 is SGHNT and CDR2 is YYREEE (reference sequence). V shed 4 bases, J shed 6 bases, and the junction held 5 bases outside the gene matches. This CDR3 contains 14 residues. The CDR3 DNA, read in part, is TGTGCCAGCAGCAGGACAGGGCGGGATGAAAAA. This sequence encodes CASSRTGRDEK. The CDR3 reads in full as CASSRTGRDEKLFF.

Turning to this clone: Sequencing ends 3 residues short of the CDR3 end; the germline J gene provides the rest. The chain combines TRBV29-1 with TRBJ2-4; TRBD2 matches at 12 bases. This CDR3 has 17 amino acids. The V gene end was trimmed by 4 bases and the J gene end by 3 bases; junction bases not matched to a gene: 10. Per the germline V gene, CDR1 is SQVTM and CDR2 is ANQGSEA. The part of the CDR3 DNA that was read is TGCAGCGTTGTACTAGCGGGGGGCTTCTCTCTCAAAAACATT. Amino acid sequence: CSVVLAGGFSLKNI. The entire CDR3 is CSVVLAGGFSLKNIQYF.

With regard to this clone: The read ends 3 residues shy of where the CDR3 ends; the end is completed using the germline J gene. This chain connects TRBV19 to TRBJ1-1, with 12 nucleotides matching TRBD1. The CDR3 spans 14 residues. J was trimmed by 6 bases and V by 5 bases; bases with no gene match: 4. Per the germline V gene, CDR1 is LNHDA and CDR2 is SQIVND (reference sequence). The CDR3 bases that were read are TGTGCCAGTAGTGGGACAGGGGGCATAGCTGAA. This encodes CASSGTGGIAE. The full CDR3 protein reads CASSGTGGIAEAFF.

A word on this clone: The read ends 3 residues early relative to the CDR3; the germline J gene fills the gap. V usage is TRBV7-9 and J usage is TRBJ2-7, with TRBD1 as a possible D gene (7 bases). The CDR3 contains 15 residues. Trimming stripped 2 bases from V and 6 bases from J, with 17 bases between. CDR1 is SEHNR, CDR2 FQNEAQ, per germline (reference sequence). CDR3 sequence reads: CASSLNTNRGGEQYF. The CDR3 bases that were read are TGTGCCAGCAGCTTAAACACCAACAGGGGAGGCGAG.

Concerning this clone: The read finishes 3 residues shy of the CDR3 end, and the germline J gene is used to complete it. V usage is TRBV4-2 and J usage is TRBJ1-6, with 10 bases that match TRBD1. The germline CDR1 and CDR2 sequences are LGHNA and YNFKEQ. With V trimmed by 1 base and J by 7 bases, 4 bases remained unmatched. The CDR3 is 16 amino acids. The DNA read from the CDR3 is TGTGCCAGCAGCCAAGGGGACAGGGGCGGCAATTCACCC. It encodes CASSQGDRGGNSP. The full CDR3 protein is CASSQGDRGGNSPLHF.

CDR3 region: CASSPRRGNEQYF. The CDR3 bases that were read are TGTGCCAGCAGCCCACGACGGGGGAACGAG. The chain links TRBV12-3 or TRBV12-4 to TRBJ2-7, with D tentatively TRBD2 (6 bases). The read terminates 3 residues ahead of where the CDR3 ends, so the germline J gene completes it. Trimming removed 6 bases at V and 5 bases at J, with 14 bases between. This CDR3 is 13 amino acids long.

With regard to this clone: The read finishes 3 residues shy of the CDR3 end, and the germline J gene is used to complete it. This sequence joins TRBV19 and TRBJ2-1; 14 nucleotides line up with TRBD2. The CDR3 is 16 amino acids. The junction had 9 bases not matched to a gene; V was cut back by 5 bases and J by 9 bases. The germline V gene encodes CDR1 LNHDA and CDR2 SQIVND (reference sequence). The CDR3 is CASSLAGTSGRIEQFF. The sequenced CDR3 bases are TGTGCCAGTAGTCTCGCCGGGACTAGCGGGAGAATTGAG.

Regarding this clone: With the read ending 3 residues before the CDR3 end, the germline J gene is used to fill in that end. V usage is TRBV29-1 and J usage is TRBJ1-4; D unclear. Germline V gene lookup returns CDR1 SQVTM and CDR2 ANQGSEA. The CDR3 is 13 residues long. Between the trimmed V and J ends, which lost 3 bases and 8 bases, there was a span of 13 bases. This CDR3 reads CSVDAGMPEKLFF. The sequenced CDR3 bases are TGCAGCGTTGACGCGGGGATGCCCGAAAAA.

Concerning this clone itself: The read gets to within 3 residues of the CDR3 end, and the germline J gene fills in the rest. This sequence joins TRBV10-1 and TRBJ2-1; D not certain. This CDR3 comprises 12 residues. The V and J ends lost 3 bases and 7 bases respectively, with 7 bases between them. Germline loops: CDR1 WNHNN, CDR2 SYGVQD (reference sequence). CDR3 sequence: CASSEEANEQFF. CDR3 DNA, as far as it was read: TGCGCCAGCAGTGAAGAAGCGAATGAG.

With respect to this clone: The read ends 3 residues before the CDR3 terminus; that terminus is restored from the germline J gene. The rearrangement links TRBV7-2 to TRBJ2-4, with 8 bases aligning to TRBD2. The CDR3 runs 15 residues. CDR1 SGHTA and CDR2 FQGNSA come from the germline V gene. The trim removed 4 bases at V and 7 bases at J, leaving 9 bases unmatched. Partial CDR3 DNA: TGTGCCAGCAGCTCCTCCGGGACTAGTGGGAACATT. It specifies CASSSSGTSGNI. The full CDR3 protein is CASSSSGTSGNIQYF.